This T cell receptor (beta chain) emerged from a study of CD8 T cells in ankylosing spondylitis. Germline CDR1 reads LNHNV; CDR2 reads YYDKDF (reference sequence). The CDR3 runs to 16 residues. Trimming removed 0 bases from V and 2 bases from J; junction bases left unmatched: 3. TCRdb analysed the 5' RACE reads with MiXCR anew, one entry per CDR3 protein. This table has 25,000 to 35,000 distinct CDR3 sequences, around 30% appearing once. Study-wide results and limits: Within matched ankylosing spondylitis synovial fluid, disease-linked clones were reportedly significantly enriched.

With respect to this clonotype: Its target is not known.

The rearrangement links TRBV15 to TRBJ2-7; TRBD2 agrees at 11 bases. This TCR derives from a male donor with ankylosing spondylitis. Sequenced: synovial fluid, either unsorted or a sorted T cell fraction (not recorded which). The CDR3 DNA reads TGTGCCACCAGCAGAGATAGACTAGCGGGGACCTACGAGCAGTACTTC. Protein product: CATSRDRLAGTYEQYF.